This record concerns one T cell receptor beta chain sequence. This clonotype was seen many times. The antigen it recognizes is unknown. Per-nucleotide qualities are absent, and no much larger clonotype sits a single base away. The entry originates in a study of early T cells in non-severe SARS-CoV-2 infection (dated by TCRdb to about 2021). In the study overall: TCR sequencing used bulk RNA from unsorted whole blood, so alpha and beta chains could not be paired. Findings and caveats that apply to the study as a whole: VDJdb matching was skewed toward anti-spike CD8 responses and likely underestimated virus-specific expansions, missing private and CD4 specificities.

Library generation was performed with 5' RACE. Sequenced using a NextSeq 500. To correct for sequencing error and PCR bias, the TCR library protocol tagged individual cDNA molecules with unique molecular identifiers. Both TCR alpha and beta chains were sequenced, and tight co-correlation was observed between alpha and beta sequence abundances in each sample. Per the source publication's procedure: V gene, J gene and CDR3 annotation of TCR sequences was performed with Decombinator V4. TCRs were defined as expanded if a significant change between any two time points was detected under a Poisson model with p below 0.0001. TCR abundances were normalised to the total number of TCRs sequenced per sample and expressed as counts per million. MAIT TCRs were defined by TRAV1-2 paired with TRAJ12, TRAJ20 or TRAJ33, and iNKT TCRs by TRAV10 paired with TRAJ18. A search of VDJdb, accessed on 1 November 2021, was run for TCRs annotated to CMV, EBV and SARS-CoV-2, with TCRs annotated for multiple antigens excluded. TCRdb's own reprocessing of the public reads used fastp at Q25 and MiXCR and kept productive beta chains. Merged by CDR3 protein, the rows form single entries marked with the most common genes and DNA. The V and J calls and clone size are TCRdb's, not the authors'. Here the sample has more than 65,000 distinct CDR3 sequences; roughly 12% occur a single time. Less than 3.5% of the sample rests with the top ten.

V is trimmed back by 4 bases and J by 6 bases, and the junction contains 5 bases that no gene match accounts for. The cysteine opens and the phenylalanine closes a CDR3 of 13 amino acids. Just CDR3 DNA is preserved here, 39 bases in frame from base 1. Per the germline V gene, SGHVS is the CDR1 and FQNEAQ is the CDR2. Set within a cohort of healthcare workers in London, UK, this nested case-control study involved weekly PCR testing of nasopharyngeal swabs along with blood sampling. Healthcare workers were recruited between 23 and 31 March 2020, during the week of the UK lockdown, and were followed weekly for up to about 15 weeks.

This material consisted of whole blood, taken at baseline. The sequence joins TRBV7-8 to TRBJ2-7; 8 of the junction bases match TRBD1. The clonotype originates from an adult who was a healthcare worker with PCR-confirmed SARS-CoV-2 infection or an uninfected control (not recorded which). CDR3 sequence: CASSSSTGGEQYF. The DNA sequence reads TGTGCCAGCAGCTCTTCAACAGGGGGCGAGCAGTACTTC. Full variable domain (CDR3 extended with the reference TRBV7-8 and TRBJ2-7 proteins): GAGVSQSPRYKVAKRGQDVALRCDPISGHVSLFWYQQALGQGPEFLTYFQNEAQLDKSGLPSDRFFAERPEGSVSTLKIQRTQQEDSAVYLCASSSSTGGEQYFGPGTRLTVT.